These 14 T cell receptor beta chains share one sample of origin, sequenced in a study of T cell responses to AZD1222 COVID-19 vaccine. TCRdb keeps only in-frame clones here, not all; method: immunoSEQ multiplex PCR. The data contain approximately 110,000 clones, 88% of them singletons. This specimen was peripheral blood, taken on day 0 of AZD1222 vaccination. These receptors all stem from an adult in good health.

The chain combines TRBV15 with TRBJ1-3; tentative D call: TRBD1 (5 bases). The V gene's germline CDR1 is LNHNV and CDR2 YYDKDF (reference sequence). The V end was cut by 9 bases, the J end by 2 bases, with 8 bases between. This CDR3 is 12 amino acids long. CDR3: CATLGPGNTIYF. The CDR3 DNA is TGTGCCACACTGGGGCCTGGAAACACCATATATTTT.

V usage is TRBV24-1 and J usage is TRBJ1-1; D not certain. Germline values: CDR1 KGHDR, CDR2 SFDVKD. The CDR3 is 13 amino acids. The germline V and J ends were trimmed by 4 bases and 5 bases, with 10 bases remaining between them. The CDR3 DNA follows: TGTGCCACCAGTGACGAGAGAAGTACTGAAGCTTTCTTT. Translating it yields CATSDERSTEAFF.

This clone has only a few counts. The chain uses TRBV5-1 and TRBJ2-2, with 7 bases that match TRBD1. The CDR3 totals 17 residues. The V gene end was trimmed by 0 bases and the J gene end by 4 bases; junction bases not matched to a gene: 9. Germline CDR1 SGHRS, CDR2 YFSETQ. CDR3 amino acids: CASSLATTGAGTGELFF. The CDR3 DNA reads as TGCGCCAGCAGCTTGGCCACAACAGGGGCGGGCACCGGGGAGCTGTTTTTT.

This rearrangement joins TRBV18 to TRBJ2-3; 7 bases match TRBD1. The length of the CDR3 is 14 residues. CDR1 and CDR2 (germline): KGHSH, LQKENI. Germline trimming cut 2 bases from V and 4 bases from J; bases unmatched to any gene: 3. CDR3 protein: CASSPYQGADTQYF. The CDR3, as DNA: TGTGCCAGCTCACCATACCAGGGGGCAGATACGCAGTATTTT.

The chain links TRBV7-6 to TRBJ2-3, with 9 bases matching TRBD2. Germline V gene lookup returns CDR1 SGHVS and CDR2 FNYEAQ. This CDR3 has 15 residues. V shed 3 bases, J shed 5 bases, and the junction held 6 bases outside the gene matches. CDR3 DNA: TGTGCCAGCAGCTTCCAAGCGGGAGGCATAGATACGCAGTATTTT. Translation gives CASSFQAGGIDTQYF.

CDR3 amino acids: CASTPRTGVSGANVLTF. Here the CDR3 DNA reads TGTGCCAGCACCCCCCGGACAGGGGTATCCGGGGCCAACGTCCTGACTTTC. The chain recombines TRBV2 with TRBJ2-6, with 9 nucleotides matching TRBD1. V trimming: 7 bases; J trimming: 4 bases; junction bases outside the gene matches: 11. The CDR3 contains 17 residues. Looked up from germline, CDR1 is SNHLY and CDR2 is FYNNEI.

This clone appeared once. The chain links TRBV2 to TRBJ1-3, with 11 bases identical to TRBD1. Germline CDR1 and CDR2: SNHLY and FYNNEI. This CDR3 region has 13 residues. Trimming at V came to 10 bases and at J to 3 bases, leaving 2 bases not matched to a gene. The DNA for the CDR3 is TGTGCCATCGGGACAGGGGGTGGAAACACCATATATTTT. It is translated as CAIGTGGGNTIYF.

The rearrangement joins TRBV12-5 to TRBJ2-2; D might be TRBD1 or TRBD2, each matching 6 bases. The CDR3 has 15 residues. Between the trimmed V and J ends, which lost 7 bases and 7 bases, there was a span of 19 bases. CDR1 is LGHNT and CDR2 is FRNRAP in the germline V gene. The DNA for the CDR3 is TGTGCTAGTGAATGGGGGGCGGAGGCGGGCGGGGAGCTGTTTTTT. Translated, it gives CASEWGAEAGGELFF.

The chain combines TRBV14 with TRBJ1-6; D call uncertain. Per the germline V gene, CDR1 is SGHDN and CDR2 is FVKESK. The V and J ends lost 1 base and 7 bases respectively, with 8 bases between them. The CDR3 loop spans 14 amino acids. The CDR3 here is CASSQASGNSPLHF. CDR3 nucleotide sequence: TGTGCCAGCAGCCAAGCATCGGGGAATTCACCCCTCCACTTT.

This sequence joins TRBV18 and TRBJ1-2, with TRBD1 identical over 10 bases. The CDR3 has 17 amino acids. Germline V lookup: CDR1 KGHSH, CDR2 LQKENI. Germline trimming cut 1 base from V and 4 bases from J; bases unmatched to any gene: 9. CDR3 protein: CASSPLGTGAFGYGYTF. In DNA form, the CDR3 reads TGTGCCAGCTCACCACTTGGGACAGGGGCTTTCGGCTATGGCTACACCTTC.

V gene TRBV7-9 combines with J gene TRBJ2-2; D is possibly TRBD1 or TRBD2 (5 bases each). Germline V lookup: CDR1 SEHNR, CDR2 FQNEAQ (reference sequence). Trimming removed 1 base from V and 6 bases from J, with 9 bases in between. CDR3 length: 14 residues. The CDR3 protein is CASSLELGAGELFF. CDR3 sequence (DNA): TGTGCCAGCAGCTTAGAACTAGGGGCCGGGGAGCTGTTTTTT.

V gene TRBV3-1 (or the pseudogene TRBV3-2) combines with J gene TRBJ2-7; tentative D call: TRBD1 (6 bases). The V end lost 3 bases, the J end lost 0 bases, and 15 bases lay between the germline ends. The CDR3 is 16 residues long. Germline V CDR1 and CDR2: LGHDT, YNNKEL (reference sequence). This CDR3 reads CASSHDAGTPSYEQYF. Here the CDR3 DNA reads TGTGCCAGCAGCCACGACGCCGGGACACCCTCCTACGAGCAGTACTTC.

The chain joins TRBV5-1 to TRBJ2-1; the match to TRBD2 covers 9 bases. The CDR3 is made up of 15 amino acids. With V trimmed by 4 bases and J by 6 bases, 8 bases remained unmatched. CDR1 and CDR2 from the germline V gene are SGHRS and YFSETQ. The chain's CDR3 is CASSTVAGAGNEQFF. DNA of the CDR3: TGCGCCAGCAGCACCGTAGCGGGAGCTGGCAATGAGCAGTTCTTC.

This clone has only one observation. V is TRBV19 and J is TRBJ2-1; D is unresolved. CDR1 is LNHDA, CDR2 SQIVND, per germline (reference sequence). V dropped 3 bases and J dropped 1 base, with 10 bases sitting between them. This CDR3 is built from 15 residues. The CDR3 nucleotides read TGTGCCAGTAGTATTTCGGCGCTATCCTACAATGAGCAGTTCTTC. Its protein is CASSISALSYNEQFF.